This paragraph reports one T cell receptor (beta chain). This clonotype was counted ten times or more. It lacks a known antigen. Base qualities are not recorded, but no much larger clone differs from it by a single base. Inclusive of the bounding cysteine and phenylalanine, the CDR3 is 14 residues long. The entry retains the CDR3 DNA only, 42 bases that are in frame from base 1. The V and J ends are trimmed by 5 bases and 2 bases, leaving 13 bases between them. CDR1 and CDR2 are read off the germline V gene as SGHRS and YFSETQ. The data are from a study of Graves' ophthalmopathy and Graves' hyperthyroidism (dated by TCRdb to 2017 to 2018). Background for the entire study: Stable hyperthyroidism was defined as no progression to ophthalmopathy within 18 months of follow-up. The study used signatures of the TCR beta repertoire to tell Graves' ophthalmopathy apart from Graves' hyperthyroidism and to predict which patients would progress to ophthalmopathy. In total, under 150 blood samples were TCR-sequenced: 43 ophthalmopathy, under 80 hyperthyroidism and some 17 hyperthyroidism-to-ophthalmopathy patients. To explore V-J signatures that distinguish ophthalmopathy from hyperthyroidism, a discovery set of about a hundred patients was enrolled, made up of 43 with ophthalmopathy and 55 to 65 with stable hyperthyroidism. The independent validation cohort included approximately 19 hyperthyroidism patients plus 17 patients who later progressed from hyperthyroidism to ophthalmopathy. T-cell repertoires of thyroid tissue and blood were compared in more than 5 hyperthyroidism patients. Once sampling was done, hyperthyroidism patients were given methimazole at a starting dose of 30 mg daily, while ophthalmopathy patients were given high-dose intravenous methylprednisolone.

For repertoire sequencing, TCR beta CDR3 regions were amplified from RNA transcripts. The first round of RT-PCR was done with HTBI primers and the Qiagen OneStep RT-PCR kit, and was followed by a second round of multiplex PCR, then size selection and purification. The libraries underwent paired-end sequencing with 100 bp reads on an Illumina HiSeq2000. In the source study's methods: SOAPnuke was used to process the reads, removing any read that contained adapters or uncalled bases, had a mean Phred below 15, or lacked an exact match to the constant primer or identifier. COPE v1.2.5 was used to merge high-quality paired reads. Each unique nucleotide sequence was defined as a clonotype, and clonotypes were aligned to IMGT TRB V, D and J references with MiTCR v1.1. The analysis was limited to V-J combinations with a frequency above 0.0001, which together covered approximately 99% of the repertoires. For each V-J combination, a TCR clonal expansion and chaos score was defined as F50 clonal expansion divided by the chaos observed in the TCRdist matrix. Welch's t-statistics and random forest were used to reduce the features to 10 to 15 V-J combinations, which were then used as input to a naive Bayes classifier. The Morisita-Horn index was used to measure how similar the thyroid and blood repertoires were. TCRdb reanalyzed the raw reads on its own, using fastp at Q25 for trimming and MiXCR for clone calling, and kept in-frame beta chains. Rows matching on CDR3 protein sequence are summarized as one entry with the most common DNA and genes. V and J calls and clone size were set by TCRdb, not the authors. For this sample there are around 590,000 distinct CDR3 sequences; about 40% appear just once. The ten largest make up about 4.1% of the sample.

Patients with hyperthyroidism were aged 18 to 65 years, had been newly diagnosed, and had a disease duration of less than 2 months. Patients with other autoimmune diseases, uncontrolled infections, pregnancy or lactation were excluded from the study. Clinical symptoms, serum thyroxine, TRAb, thyroid ultrasound and orbital computed tomography formed the basis of the diagnosis. Trizol reagent was used to extract the total RNA, and its quality was then checked on an Agilent 2100 Bioanalyzer. Overall study outcomes, separate from this receptor: Sample size was not predetermined statistically, and investigators were not blinded to group allocation. Most of the expanded thyroid clonotypes with a frequency above 0.001 were also detected in blood, and it was suggested that the thyroid immune response may be reflected by blood repertoires. In cross-validation, the 13-signature model distinguished ophthalmopathy from stable hyperthyroidism with approximately 88% sensitivity and roughly 81% specificity, and in the test set the corresponding values were roughly 80% and 76%. In validation, the model predicted ophthalmopathy progression with about 70% sensitivity and roughly 72% specificity; some 13 predicted patients were CT-confirmed with GO in a median of 6.5 months.

Material: peripheral blood or thyroid tissue (not recorded which). The sequence was obtained from an adult man with Graves' hyperthyroidism. The chain is assembled from TRBV5-1 and TRBJ1-2, with a tentative D gene TRBD1 over 5 matching bases. The CDR3: CASRTAQENYGYTF. The nucleotides read TGCGCCAGCAGGACAGCACAGGAGAACTATGGCTACACCTTC. Where the CDR3 stops, the reference TRBV5-1 and TRBJ1-2 genes take over; the full variable domain is KAGVTQTPRYLIKTRGQQVTLSCSPISGHRSVSWYQQTPGQGLQFLFEYFSETQRNKGNFPGRFSGRQFSNSRSEMNVSTLELGDSALYLCASRTAQENYGYTFGSGTRLTVV.